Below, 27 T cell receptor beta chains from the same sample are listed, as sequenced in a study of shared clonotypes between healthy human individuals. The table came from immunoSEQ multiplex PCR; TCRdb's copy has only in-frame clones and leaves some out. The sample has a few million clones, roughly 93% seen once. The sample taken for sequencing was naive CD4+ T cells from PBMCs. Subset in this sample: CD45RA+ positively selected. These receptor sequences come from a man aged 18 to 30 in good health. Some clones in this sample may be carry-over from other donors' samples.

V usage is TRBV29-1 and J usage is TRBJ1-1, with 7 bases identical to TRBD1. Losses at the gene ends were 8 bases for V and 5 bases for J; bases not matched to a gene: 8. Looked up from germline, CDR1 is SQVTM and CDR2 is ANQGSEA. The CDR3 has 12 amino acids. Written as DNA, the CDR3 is TGCAGCTCTGAGGGGGCCGGTACTGAAGCTTTCTTT. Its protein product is CSSEGAGTEAFF.

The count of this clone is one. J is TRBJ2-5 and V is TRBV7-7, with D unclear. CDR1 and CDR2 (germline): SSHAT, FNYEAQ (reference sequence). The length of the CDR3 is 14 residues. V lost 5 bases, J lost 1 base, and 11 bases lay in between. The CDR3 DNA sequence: TGTGCCAGCAGCCGAGACTGGGGCCAAGAGACCCAGTACTTC. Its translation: CASSRDWGQETQYF.

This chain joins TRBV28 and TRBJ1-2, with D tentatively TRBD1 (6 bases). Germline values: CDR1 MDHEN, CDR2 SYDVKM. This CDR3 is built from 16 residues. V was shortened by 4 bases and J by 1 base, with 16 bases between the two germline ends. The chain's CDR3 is CASSSPSTGLNYGYTF. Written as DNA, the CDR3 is TGTGCCAGCAGTTCACCCTCGACAGGACTTAACTATGGCTACACCTTC.

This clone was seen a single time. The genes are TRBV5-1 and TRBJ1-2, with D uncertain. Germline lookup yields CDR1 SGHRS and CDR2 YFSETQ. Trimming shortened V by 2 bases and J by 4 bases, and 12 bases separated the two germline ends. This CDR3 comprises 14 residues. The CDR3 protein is CASSFVDQVYGYTF. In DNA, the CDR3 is TGCGCCAGCAGCTTTGTCGACCAAGTCTATGGCTACACCTTC.

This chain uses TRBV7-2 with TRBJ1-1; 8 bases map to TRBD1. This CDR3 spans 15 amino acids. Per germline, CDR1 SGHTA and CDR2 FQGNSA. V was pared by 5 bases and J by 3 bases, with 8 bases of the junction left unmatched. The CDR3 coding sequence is TGTGCCAGCAGCCGTAAGACAGGGGCGGACACTGAAGCTTTCTTT. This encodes CASSRKTGADTEAFF.

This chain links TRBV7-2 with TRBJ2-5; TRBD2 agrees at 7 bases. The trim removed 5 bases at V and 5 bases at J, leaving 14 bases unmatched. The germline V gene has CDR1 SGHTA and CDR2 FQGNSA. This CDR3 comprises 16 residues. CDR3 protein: CASSLVGGGPWETQYF. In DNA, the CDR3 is TGTGCCAGCAGCCTGGTTGGGGGAGGGCCCTGGGAGACCCAGTACTTC.

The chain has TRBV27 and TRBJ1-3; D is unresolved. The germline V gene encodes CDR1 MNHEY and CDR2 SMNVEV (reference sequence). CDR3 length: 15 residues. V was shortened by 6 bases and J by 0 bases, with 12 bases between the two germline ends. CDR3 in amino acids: CASSTLGVSGNTIYF. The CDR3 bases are TGTGCCAGCAGCACGCTCGGAGTCTCTGGAAACACCATATATTTT.

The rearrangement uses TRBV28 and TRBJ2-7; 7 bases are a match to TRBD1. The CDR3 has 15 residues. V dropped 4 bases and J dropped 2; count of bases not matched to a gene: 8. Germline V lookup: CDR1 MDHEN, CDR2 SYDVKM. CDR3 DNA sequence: TGTGCCAGCAGTTCCACCGGGACAGACCCCTACGAGCAGTACTTC. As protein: CASSSTGTDPYEQYF.

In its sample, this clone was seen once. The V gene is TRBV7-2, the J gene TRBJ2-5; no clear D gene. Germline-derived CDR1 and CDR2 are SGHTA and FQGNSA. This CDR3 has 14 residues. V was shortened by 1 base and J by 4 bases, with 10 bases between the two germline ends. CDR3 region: CASSLVRRLETQYF. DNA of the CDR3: TGTGCCAGCAGCTTAGTACGGAGACTAGAGACCCAGTACTTC.

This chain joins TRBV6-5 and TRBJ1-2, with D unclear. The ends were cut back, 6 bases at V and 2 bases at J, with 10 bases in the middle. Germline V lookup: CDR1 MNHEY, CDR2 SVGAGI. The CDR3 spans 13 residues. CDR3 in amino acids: CASRMGNNYGYTF. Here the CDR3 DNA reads TGTGCCAGCAGAATGGGAAACAACTATGGCTACACCTTC.

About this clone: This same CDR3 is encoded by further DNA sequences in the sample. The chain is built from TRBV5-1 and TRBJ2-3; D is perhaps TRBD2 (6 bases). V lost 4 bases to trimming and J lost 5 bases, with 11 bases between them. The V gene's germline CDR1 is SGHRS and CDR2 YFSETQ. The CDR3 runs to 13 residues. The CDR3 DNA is TGCGCCAGCAGCCCCGCCGGGGGAGATACGCAGTATTTT. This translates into CASSPAGGDTQYF.

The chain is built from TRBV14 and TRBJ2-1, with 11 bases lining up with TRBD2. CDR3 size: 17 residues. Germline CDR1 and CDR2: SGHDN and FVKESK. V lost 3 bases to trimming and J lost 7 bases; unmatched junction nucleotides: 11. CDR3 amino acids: CASSHRRTSGRGNEQFF. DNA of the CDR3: TGTGCCAGCAGCCACCGCCGGACTAGCGGGCGGGGTAATGAGCAGTTCTTC.

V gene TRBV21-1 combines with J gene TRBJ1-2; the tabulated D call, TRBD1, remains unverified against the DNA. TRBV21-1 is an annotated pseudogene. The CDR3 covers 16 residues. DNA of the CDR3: TGTGCCAGCAGCGTAACGACAGGGTTGGTTCGGTATGGCTACACCTTC. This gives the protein CASSVTTGLVRYGYTF.

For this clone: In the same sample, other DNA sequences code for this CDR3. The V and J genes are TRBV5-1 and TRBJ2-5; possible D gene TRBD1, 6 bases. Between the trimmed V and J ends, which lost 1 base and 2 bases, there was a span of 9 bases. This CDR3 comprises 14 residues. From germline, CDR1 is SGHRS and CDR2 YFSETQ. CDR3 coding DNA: TGCGCCAGCAGCTTGCAAGGGGGTCAAGAGACCCAGTACTTC. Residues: CASSLQGGQETQYF.

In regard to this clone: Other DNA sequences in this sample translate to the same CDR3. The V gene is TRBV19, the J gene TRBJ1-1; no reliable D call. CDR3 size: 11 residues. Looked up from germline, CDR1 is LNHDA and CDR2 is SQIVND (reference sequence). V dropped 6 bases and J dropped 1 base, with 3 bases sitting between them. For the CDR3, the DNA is TGTGCCAGTAGCCAGAACACTGAAGCTTTCTTT. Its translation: CASSQNTEAFF.

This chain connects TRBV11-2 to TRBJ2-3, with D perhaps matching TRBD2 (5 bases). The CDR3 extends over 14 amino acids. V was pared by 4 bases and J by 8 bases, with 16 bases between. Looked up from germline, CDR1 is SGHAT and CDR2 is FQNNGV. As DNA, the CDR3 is TGTGCCAGCAGCTCCCTTTTAGGAGGTGGTACGCAGTATTTT. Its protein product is CASSSLLGGGTQYF.

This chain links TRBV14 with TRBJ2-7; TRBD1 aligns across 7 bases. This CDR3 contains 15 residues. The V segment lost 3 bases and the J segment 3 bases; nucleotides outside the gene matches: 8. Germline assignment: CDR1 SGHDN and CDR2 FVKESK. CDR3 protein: CASSQAGTVFYEQYF. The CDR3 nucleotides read TGTGCCAGCAGCCAGGCCGGGACAGTTTTCTACGAGCAGTACTTC.

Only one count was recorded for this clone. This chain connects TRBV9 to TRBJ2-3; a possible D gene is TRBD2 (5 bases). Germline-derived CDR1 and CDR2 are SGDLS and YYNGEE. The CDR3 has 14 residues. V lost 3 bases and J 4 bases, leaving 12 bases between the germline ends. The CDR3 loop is CASSAQSSPDTQYF. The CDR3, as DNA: TGTGCCAGCAGCGCCCAGTCTAGCCCAGATACGCAGTATTTT.

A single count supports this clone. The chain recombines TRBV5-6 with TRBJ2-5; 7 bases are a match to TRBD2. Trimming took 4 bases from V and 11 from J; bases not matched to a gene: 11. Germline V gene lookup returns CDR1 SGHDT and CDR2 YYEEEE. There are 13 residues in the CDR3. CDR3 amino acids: CASSVTGGREQYF. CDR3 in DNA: TGTGCCAGCAGCGTGACGGGGGGTCGTGAGCAGTACTTC.

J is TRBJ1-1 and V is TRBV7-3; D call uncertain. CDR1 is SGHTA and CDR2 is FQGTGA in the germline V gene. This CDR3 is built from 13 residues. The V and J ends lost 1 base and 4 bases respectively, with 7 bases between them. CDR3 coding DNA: TGTGCCAGCAGCTTAAATAGGGTCACTGAAGCTTTCTTT. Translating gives CASSLNRVTEAFF.

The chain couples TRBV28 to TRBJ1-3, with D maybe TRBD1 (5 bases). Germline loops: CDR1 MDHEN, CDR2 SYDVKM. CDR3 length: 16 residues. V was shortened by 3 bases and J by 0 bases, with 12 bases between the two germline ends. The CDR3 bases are TGTGCCAGCAGTTTTCGTGGGGGGAGCTCTGGAAACACCATATATTTT. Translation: CASSFRGGSSGNTIYF.

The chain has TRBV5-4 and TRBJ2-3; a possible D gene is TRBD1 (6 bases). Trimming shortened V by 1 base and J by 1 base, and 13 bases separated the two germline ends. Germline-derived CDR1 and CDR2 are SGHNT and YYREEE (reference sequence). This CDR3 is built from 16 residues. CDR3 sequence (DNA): TGTGCCAGCAGCTTGAGAGTGGCAGGGGGCACAGATACGCAGTATTTT. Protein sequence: CASSLRVAGGTDTQYF.

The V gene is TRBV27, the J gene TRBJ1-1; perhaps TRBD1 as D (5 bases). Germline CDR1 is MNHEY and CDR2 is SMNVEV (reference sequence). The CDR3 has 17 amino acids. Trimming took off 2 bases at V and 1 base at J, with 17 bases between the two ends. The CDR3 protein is CASSLGHPGLGNTEAFF. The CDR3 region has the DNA TGTGCCAGCAGTTTAGGACACCCGGGACTGGGGAACACTGAAGCTTTCTTT.

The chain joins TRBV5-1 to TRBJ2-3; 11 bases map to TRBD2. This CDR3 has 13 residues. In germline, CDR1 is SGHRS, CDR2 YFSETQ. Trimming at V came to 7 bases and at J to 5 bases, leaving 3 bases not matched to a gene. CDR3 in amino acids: CASQLAGEDTQYF. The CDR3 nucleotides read TGCGCCAGCCAACTAGCGGGAGAAGATACGCAGTATTTT.

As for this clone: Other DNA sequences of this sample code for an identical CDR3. CDR3 residues: CASSPDRTDTQYF. CDR3 sequence (DNA): TGTGCCAGCTCACCTGACAGGACAGATACGCAGTATTTT. V gene TRBV18 combines with J gene TRBJ2-3; TRBD1 is a possible D gene (6 bases). This CDR3 comprises 13 residues. Trimming stripped 3 bases from V and 3 bases from J, with 7 bases between. Per the germline V gene, CDR1 is KGHSH and CDR2 is LQKENI.

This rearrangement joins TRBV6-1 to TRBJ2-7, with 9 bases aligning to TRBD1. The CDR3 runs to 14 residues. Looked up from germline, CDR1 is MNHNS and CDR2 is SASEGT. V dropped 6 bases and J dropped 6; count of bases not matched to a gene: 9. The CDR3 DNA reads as TGTGCCAGCAGGGAACCGGGACAGGGTTTCGAGCAGTACTTC. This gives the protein CASREPGQGFEQYF.

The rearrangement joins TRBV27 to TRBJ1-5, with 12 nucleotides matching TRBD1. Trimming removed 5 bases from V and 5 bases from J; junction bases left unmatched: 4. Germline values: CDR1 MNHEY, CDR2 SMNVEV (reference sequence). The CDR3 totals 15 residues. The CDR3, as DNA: TGTGCCAGCAGTCCCGGGACAGGGGGCGATCAGCCCCAGCATTTT. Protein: CASSPGTGGDQPQHF.